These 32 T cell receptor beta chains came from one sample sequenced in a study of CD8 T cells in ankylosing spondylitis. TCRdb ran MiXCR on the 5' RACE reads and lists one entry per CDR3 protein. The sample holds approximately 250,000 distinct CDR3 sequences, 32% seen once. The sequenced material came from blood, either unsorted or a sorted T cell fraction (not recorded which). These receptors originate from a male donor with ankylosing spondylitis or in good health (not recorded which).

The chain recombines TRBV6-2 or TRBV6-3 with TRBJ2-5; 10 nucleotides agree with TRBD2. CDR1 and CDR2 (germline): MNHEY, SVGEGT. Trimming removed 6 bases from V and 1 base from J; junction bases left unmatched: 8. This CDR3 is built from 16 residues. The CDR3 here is CASSSIAGGRQETQYF. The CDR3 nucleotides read TGTGCCAGCAGCTCCATAGCGGGGGGCCGCCAAGAGACCCAGTACTTC.

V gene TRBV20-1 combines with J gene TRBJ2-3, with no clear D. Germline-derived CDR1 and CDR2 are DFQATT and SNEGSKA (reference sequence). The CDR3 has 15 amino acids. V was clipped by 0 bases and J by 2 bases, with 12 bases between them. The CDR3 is CSAREVRHPTDTQYF. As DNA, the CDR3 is TGCAGTGCTAGAGAAGTCAGGCACCCCACAGATACGCAGTATTTT.

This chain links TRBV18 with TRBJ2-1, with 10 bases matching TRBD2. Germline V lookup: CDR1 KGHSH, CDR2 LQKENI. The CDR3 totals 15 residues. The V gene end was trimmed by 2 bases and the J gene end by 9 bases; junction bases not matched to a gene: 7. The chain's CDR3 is CASSPSSGGAFEQFF. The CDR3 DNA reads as TGTGCCAGCTCACCAAGCAGCGGGGGGGCATTTGAGCAGTTCTTC.

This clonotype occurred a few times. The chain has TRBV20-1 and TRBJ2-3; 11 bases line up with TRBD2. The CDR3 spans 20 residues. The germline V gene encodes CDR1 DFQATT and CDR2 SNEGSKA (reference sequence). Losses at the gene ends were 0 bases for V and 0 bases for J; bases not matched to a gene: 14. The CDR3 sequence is CSARDRLAGGQATSTDTQYF. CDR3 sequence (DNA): TGCAGTGCTAGAGATCGGCTAGCGGGGGGCCAAGCTACTAGCACAGATACGCAGTATTTT.

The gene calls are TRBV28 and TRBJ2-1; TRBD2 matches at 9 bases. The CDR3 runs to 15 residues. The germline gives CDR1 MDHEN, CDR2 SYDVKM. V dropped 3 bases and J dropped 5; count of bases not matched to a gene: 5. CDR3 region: CASSLGGGVHNEQFF. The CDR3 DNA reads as TGTGCCAGCAGTTTGGGCGGGGGGGTTCACAATGAGCAGTTCTTC.

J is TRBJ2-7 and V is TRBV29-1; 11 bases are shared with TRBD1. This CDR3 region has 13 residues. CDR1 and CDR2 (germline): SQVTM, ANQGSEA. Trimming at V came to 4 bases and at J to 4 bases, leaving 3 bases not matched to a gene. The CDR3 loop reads CSVARDRGYEQYF. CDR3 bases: TGCAGCGTTGCAAGGGACAGGGGGTACGAGCAGTACTTC.

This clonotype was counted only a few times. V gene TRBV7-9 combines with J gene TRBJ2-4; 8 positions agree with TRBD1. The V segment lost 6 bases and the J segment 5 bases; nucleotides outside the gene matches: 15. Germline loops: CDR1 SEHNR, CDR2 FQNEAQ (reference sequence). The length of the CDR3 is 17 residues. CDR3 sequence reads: CASSSVTGAYWENIQYF. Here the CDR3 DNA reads TGTGCCAGCAGTTCCGTGACAGGGGCATACTGGGAAAACATTCAGTACTTC.

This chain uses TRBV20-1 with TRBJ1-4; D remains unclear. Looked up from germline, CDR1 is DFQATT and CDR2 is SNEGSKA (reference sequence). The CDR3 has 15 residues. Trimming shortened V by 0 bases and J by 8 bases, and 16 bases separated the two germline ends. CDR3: CSAREPFTGGEKLFF. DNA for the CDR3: TGCAGTGCTAGAGAACCATTTACGGGAGGGGAAAAACTGTTTTTT.

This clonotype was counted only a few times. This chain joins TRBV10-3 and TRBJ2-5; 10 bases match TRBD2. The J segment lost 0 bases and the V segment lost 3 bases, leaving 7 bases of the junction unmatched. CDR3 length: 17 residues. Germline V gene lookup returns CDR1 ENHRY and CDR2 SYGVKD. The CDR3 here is CAISDPRSGGNQETQYF. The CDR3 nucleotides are TGTGCCATCAGTGACCCTCGTAGCGGGGGGAACCAAGAGACCCAGTACTTC.

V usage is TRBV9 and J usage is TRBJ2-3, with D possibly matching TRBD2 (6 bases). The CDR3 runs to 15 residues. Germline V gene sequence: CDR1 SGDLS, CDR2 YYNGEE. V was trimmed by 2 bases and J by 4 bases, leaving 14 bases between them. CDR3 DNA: TGTGCCAGCAGCGTCGGAGGGGCTGACGCAGATACGCAGTATTTT. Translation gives CASSVGGADADTQYF.

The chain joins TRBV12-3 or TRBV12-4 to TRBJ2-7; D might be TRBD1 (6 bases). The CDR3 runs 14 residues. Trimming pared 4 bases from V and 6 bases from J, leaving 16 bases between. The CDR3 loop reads CASSYGQMTGEQYF. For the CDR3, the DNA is TGTGCCAGCAGTTACGGCCAAATGACAGGCGAGCAGTACTTC.

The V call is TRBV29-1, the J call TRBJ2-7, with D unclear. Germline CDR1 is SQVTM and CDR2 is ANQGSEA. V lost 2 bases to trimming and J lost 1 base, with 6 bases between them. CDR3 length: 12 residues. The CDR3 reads CSVESASYEQYF. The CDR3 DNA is TGCAGCGTTGAATCGGCTTCCTACGAGCAGTACTTC.

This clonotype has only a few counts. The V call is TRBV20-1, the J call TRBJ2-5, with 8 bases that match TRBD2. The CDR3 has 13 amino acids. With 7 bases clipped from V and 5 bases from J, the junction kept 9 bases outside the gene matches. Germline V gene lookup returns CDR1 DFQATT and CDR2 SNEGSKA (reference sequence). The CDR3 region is CSVQSTGGETQYF. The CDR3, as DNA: TGCAGTGTTCAATCCACGGGGGGGGAGACCCAGTACTTC.

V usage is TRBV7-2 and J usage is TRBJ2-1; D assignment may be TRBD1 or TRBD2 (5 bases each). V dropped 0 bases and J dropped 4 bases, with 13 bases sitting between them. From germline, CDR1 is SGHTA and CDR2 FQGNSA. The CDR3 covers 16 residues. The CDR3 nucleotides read TGTGCCAGCAGCTTAGCGGTCCAGGGCGGGTACAATGAGCAGTTCTTC. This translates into CASSLAVQGGYNEQFF. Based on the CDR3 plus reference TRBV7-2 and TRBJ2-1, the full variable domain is GAGVSQSPSNKVTEKGKDVELRCDPISGHTALYWYRQSLGQGLEFLIYFQGNSAPDKSGLPSDRFSAERTGGSVSTLTIQRTQQEDSAVYLCASSLAVQGGYNEQFFGPGTRLTVL.

DNA of the CDR3: TGTGCCAGCAGCTTGGCAGGGGACAGGTTGGAGACCCAGTACTTC. Its protein is CASSLAGDRLETQYF. The chain joins TRBV5-4 to TRBJ2-5; 8 bases are a match to TRBD1. J gave up 5 bases and V 0 bases, and 6 bases lay outside the gene matches. Germline loops: CDR1 SGHNT, CDR2 YYREEE (reference sequence). The CDR3 spans 15 residues. The variable domain in full, with the rest retrieved from reference TRBV5-4 and TRBJ2-5, is ETGVTQSPTHLIKTRGQQVTLRCSSQSGHNTVSWYQQALGQGPQFIFQYYREEENGRGNFPPRFSGLQFPNYSSELNVNALELDDSALYLCASSLAGDRLETQYFGPGTRLLVL.

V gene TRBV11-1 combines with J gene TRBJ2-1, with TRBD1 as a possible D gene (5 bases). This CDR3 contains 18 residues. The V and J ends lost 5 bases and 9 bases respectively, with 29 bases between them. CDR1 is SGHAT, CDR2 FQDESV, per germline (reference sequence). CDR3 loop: CASSLSLTAGVNRGEQFF. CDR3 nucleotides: TGTGCCAGCAGCCTATCCTTGACAGCCGGAGTTAATCGTGGTGAGCAGTTCTTC.

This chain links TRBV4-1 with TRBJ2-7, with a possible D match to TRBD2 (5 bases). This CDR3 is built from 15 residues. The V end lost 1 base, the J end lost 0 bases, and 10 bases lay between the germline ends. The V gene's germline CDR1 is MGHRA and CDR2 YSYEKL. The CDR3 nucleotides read TGCGCCAGCAGCCAAGTGGACGGGAACTCCTACGAGCAGTACTTC. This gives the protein CASSQVDGNSYEQYF.

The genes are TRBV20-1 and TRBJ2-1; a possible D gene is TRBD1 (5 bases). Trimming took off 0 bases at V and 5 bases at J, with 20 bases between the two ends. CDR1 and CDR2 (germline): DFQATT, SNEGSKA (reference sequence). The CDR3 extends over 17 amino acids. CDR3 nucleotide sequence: TGCAGTGCTAGAGATGGGGCCGTTAGGCCAAGGAACAATGAGCAGTTCTTC. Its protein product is CSARDGAVRPRNNEQFF.

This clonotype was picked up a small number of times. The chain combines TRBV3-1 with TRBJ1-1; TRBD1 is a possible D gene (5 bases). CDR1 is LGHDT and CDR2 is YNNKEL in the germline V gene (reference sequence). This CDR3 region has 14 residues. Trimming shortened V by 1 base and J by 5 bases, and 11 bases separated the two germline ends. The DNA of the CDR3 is TGTGCCAGCAGCCAAGCTGGGGGGGATACTGAAGCTTTCTTT. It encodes CASSQAGGDTEAFF.

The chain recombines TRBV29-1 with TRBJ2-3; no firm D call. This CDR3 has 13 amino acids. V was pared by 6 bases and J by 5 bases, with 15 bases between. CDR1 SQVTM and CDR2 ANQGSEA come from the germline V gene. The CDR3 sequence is CSVVEWLGDTQYF. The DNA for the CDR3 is TGCAGCGTCGTGGAGTGGCTTGGAGATACGCAGTATTTT.

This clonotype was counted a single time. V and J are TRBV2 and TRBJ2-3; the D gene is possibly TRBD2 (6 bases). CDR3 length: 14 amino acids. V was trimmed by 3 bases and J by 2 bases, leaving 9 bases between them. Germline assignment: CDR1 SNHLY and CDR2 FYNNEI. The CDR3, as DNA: TGTGCCAGCAGTGAGCAGGACTACACAGATACGCAGTATTTT. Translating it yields CASSEQDYTDTQYF.

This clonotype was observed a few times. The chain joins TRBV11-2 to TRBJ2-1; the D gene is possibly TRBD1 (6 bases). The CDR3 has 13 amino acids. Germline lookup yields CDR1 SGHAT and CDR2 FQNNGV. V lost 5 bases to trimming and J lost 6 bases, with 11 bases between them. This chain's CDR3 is CASSKGVGNEQFF. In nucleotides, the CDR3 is TGTGCCAGCAGCAAGGGGGTGGGCAATGAGCAGTTCTTC.

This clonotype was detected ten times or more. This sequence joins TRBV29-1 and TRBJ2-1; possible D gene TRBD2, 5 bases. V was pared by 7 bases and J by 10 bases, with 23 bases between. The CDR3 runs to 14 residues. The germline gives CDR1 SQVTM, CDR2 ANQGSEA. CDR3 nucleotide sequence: TGCAGCGCAGAAGGTATCGGGGTCATCAAGGAGCAGTTCTTC. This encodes CSAEGIGVIKEQFF.

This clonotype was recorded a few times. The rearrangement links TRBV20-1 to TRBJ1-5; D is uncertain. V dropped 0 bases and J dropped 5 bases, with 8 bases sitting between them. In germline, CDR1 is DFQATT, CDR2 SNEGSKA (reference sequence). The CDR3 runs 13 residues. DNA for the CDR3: TGCAGTGCTAGAGAAACAGTACATCAGCCCCAGCATTTT. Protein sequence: CSARETVHQPQHF.

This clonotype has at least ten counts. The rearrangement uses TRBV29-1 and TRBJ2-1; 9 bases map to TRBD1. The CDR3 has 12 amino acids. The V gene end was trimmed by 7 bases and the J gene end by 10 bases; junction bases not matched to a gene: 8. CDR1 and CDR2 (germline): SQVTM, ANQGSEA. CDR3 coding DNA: TGCAGCGCAGAGGGACAGGGAGGGGAGCAGTTCTTC. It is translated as CSAEGQGGEQFF.

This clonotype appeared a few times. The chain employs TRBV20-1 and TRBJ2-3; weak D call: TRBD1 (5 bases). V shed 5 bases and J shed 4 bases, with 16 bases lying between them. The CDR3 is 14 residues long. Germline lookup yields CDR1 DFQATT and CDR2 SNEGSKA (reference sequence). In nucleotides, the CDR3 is TGCAGTGCTGCTCCTCAGGGTTTTGCAGATACGCAGTATTTT. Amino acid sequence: CSAAPQGFADTQYF.

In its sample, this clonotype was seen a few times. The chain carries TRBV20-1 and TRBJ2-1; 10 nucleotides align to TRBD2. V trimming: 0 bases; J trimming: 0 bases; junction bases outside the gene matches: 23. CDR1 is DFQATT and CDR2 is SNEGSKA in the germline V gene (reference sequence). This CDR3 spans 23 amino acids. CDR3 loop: CSARDKYRVLGLAVKSSYNEQFF. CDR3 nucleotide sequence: TGCAGTGCTAGAGATAAATATAGGGTACTTGGACTAGCGGTGAAGAGCTCCTACAATGAGCAGTTCTTC.

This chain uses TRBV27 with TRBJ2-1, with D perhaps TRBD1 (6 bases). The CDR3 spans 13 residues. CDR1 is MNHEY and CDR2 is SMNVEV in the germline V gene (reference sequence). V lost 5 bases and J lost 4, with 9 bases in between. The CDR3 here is CASSGQLYNEQFF. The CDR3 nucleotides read TGTGCCAGCAGTGGACAGCTTTACAATGAGCAGTTCTTC.

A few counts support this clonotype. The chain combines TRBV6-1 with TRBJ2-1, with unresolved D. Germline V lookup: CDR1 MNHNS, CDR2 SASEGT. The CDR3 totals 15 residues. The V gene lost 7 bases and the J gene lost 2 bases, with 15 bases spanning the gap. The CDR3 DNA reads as TGTGCCAGCACCTCGGACGGCTGGACCTACAATGAGCAGTTCTTC. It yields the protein CASTSDGWTYNEQFF.

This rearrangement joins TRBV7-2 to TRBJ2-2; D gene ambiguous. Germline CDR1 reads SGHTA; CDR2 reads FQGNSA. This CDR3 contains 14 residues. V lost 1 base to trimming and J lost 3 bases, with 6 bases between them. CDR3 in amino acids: CASSLDPYTGELFF. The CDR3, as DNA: TGTGCCAGCAGCTTAGACCCATACACCGGGGAGCTGTTTTTT.

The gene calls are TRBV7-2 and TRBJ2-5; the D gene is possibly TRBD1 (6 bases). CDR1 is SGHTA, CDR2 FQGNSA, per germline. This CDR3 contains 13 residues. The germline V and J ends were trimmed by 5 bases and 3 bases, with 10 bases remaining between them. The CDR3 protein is CASSLNREETQYF. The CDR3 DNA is TGTGCCAGCAGCCTTAACAGGGAAGAGACCCAGTACTTC. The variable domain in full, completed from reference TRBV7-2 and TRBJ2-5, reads GAGVSQSPSNKVTEKGKDVELRCDPISGHTALYWYRQSLGQGLEFLIYFQGNSAPDKSGLPSDRFSAERTGGSVSTLTIQRTQQEDSAVYLCASSLNREETQYFGPGTRLLVL.

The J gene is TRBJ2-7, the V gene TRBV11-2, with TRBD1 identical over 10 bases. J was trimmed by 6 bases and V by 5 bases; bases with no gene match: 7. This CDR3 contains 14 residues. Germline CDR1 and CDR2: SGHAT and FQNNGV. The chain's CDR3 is CASSPATGGGEQYF. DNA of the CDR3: TGTGCCAGCAGCCCAGCGACAGGGGGCGGCGAGCAGTACTTC. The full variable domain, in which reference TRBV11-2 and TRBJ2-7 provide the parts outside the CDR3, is EAGVAQSPRYKIIEKRQSVAFWCNPISGHATLYWYQQILGQGPKLLIQFQNNGVVDDSQLPKDRFSAERLKGVDSTLKIQPAKLEDSAVYLCASSPATGGGEQYFGPGTRLTVT.